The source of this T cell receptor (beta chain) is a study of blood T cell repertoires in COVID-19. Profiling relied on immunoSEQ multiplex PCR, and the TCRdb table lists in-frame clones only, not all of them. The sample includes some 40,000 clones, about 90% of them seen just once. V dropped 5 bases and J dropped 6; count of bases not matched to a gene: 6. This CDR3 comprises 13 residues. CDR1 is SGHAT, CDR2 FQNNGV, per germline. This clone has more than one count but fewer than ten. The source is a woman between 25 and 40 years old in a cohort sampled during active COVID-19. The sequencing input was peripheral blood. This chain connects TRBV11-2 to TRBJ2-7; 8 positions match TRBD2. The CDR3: CASSRGRSFEQYF. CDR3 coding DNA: TGTGCCAGCAGCCGCGGGAGGAGTTTCGAGCAGTACTTC.